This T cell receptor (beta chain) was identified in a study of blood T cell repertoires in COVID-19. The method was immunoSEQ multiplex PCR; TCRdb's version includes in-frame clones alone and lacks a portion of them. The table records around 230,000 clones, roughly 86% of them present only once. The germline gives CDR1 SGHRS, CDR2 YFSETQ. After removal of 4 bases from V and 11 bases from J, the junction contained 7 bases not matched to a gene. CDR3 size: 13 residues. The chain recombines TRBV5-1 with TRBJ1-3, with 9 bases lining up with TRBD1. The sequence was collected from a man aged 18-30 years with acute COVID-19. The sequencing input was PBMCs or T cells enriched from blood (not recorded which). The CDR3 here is CASSGGTGYAIYF. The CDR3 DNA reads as TGCGCCAGCAGCGGGGGGACAGGGTACGCCATATATTTT. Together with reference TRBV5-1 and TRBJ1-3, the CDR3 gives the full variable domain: KAGVTQTPRYLIKTRGQQVTLSCSPISGHRSVSWYQQTPGQGLQFLFEYFSETQRNKGNFPGRFSGRQFSNSRSEMNVSTLELGDSALYLCASSGGTGYAIYFGEGSWLTVV.